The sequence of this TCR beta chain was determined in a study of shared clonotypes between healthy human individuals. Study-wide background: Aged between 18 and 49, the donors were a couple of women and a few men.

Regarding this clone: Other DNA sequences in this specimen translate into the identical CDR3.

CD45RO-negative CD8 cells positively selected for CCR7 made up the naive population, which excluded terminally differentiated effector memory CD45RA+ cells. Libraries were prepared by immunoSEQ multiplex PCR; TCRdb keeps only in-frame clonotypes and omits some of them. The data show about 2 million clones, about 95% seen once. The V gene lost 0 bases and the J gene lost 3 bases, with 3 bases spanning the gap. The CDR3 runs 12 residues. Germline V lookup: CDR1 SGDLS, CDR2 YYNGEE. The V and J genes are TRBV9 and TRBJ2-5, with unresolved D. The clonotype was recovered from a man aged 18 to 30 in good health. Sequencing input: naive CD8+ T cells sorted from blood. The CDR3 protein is CASSVEEETQYF. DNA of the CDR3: TGTGCCAGCAGCGTAGAGGAAGAGACCCAGTACTTC. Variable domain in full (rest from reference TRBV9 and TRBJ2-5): DSGVTQTPKHLITATGQRVTLRCSPRSGDLSVYWYQQSLDQGLQFLIQYYNGEERAKGNILERFSAQQFPDLHSELNLSSLELGDSALYFCASSVEEETQYFGPGTRLLVL.